The 15 T cell receptor beta chains listed next were all sequenced from one sample in a study of cytomegalovirus exposure and HLA in healthy donors. The data were produced by immunoSEQ multiplex PCR, yet TCRdb's version contains in-frame clones alone and is incomplete. The data contain about 98,000 clones, roughly 87% of them singletons. Sequences were obtained from PBMCs. The receptor source for this set is a woman aged 30 to 39 in good health and CMV-seronegative.

V usage is TRBV4-1 and J usage is TRBJ1-4; 11 bases agree with TRBD1. V lost 5 bases and J lost 6; bases outside the gene matches: 5. In germline, CDR1 is MGHRA, CDR2 YSYEKL. The CDR3 contains 15 residues. CDR3 DNA sequence: TGCGCCAGCAGCAATTCGGGACAGGGGGATGAAAAACTGTTTTTT. Protein product: CASSNSGQGDEKLFF.

Comments on this clone: One junction end does not reproduce the germline sequence, and a read error may be involved. This chain connects TRBV7-7 to TRBJ2-3, with TRBD2 identical over 9 bases. CDR1 SSHAT and CDR2 FNYEAQ come from the germline V gene (reference sequence). The CDR3 loop spans 14 amino acids. The CDR3 DNA sequence: TGTGCTAGCAGCCCTGTAGCGGGGGAGGGTACGCAGTATTTT. It encodes CASSPVAGEGTQYF. The full variable domain, rest sourced from reference TRBV7-7 and TRBJ2-3, is GAGVSQSPRYKVTKRGQDVTLRCDPISSHATLYWYQQALGQGPEFLTYFNYEAQPDKSGLPSDRFSAERPEGSISTLTIQRTEQRDSAMYRCASSPVAGEGTQYFGPGTRLTVL.

The rearrangement uses TRBV28 and TRBJ2-1; 13 nucleotides line up with TRBD2. Trimming took 5 bases from V and 10 from J; bases not matched to a gene: 8. CDR1 and CDR2 (germline): MDHEN, SYDVKM. This CDR3 region has 15 residues. The CDR3: CASSPGLAGVREQFF. The DNA of the CDR3 is TGTGCCAGCAGTCCCGGACTAGCGGGAGTTCGGGAGCAGTTCTTC.

This chain connects TRBV4-2 to TRBJ2-7; TRBD1 aligns across 10 bases. CDR1 is LGHNA and CDR2 is YNFKEQ in the germline V gene. This CDR3 spans 16 amino acids. The trim removed 4 bases at V and 2 bases at J, leaving 8 bases unmatched. As DNA, the CDR3 is TGTGCCAGCAGCCGATTCTCCGGGACAGGGGCCTACGAGCAGTACTTC. This encodes CASSRFSGTGAYEQYF.

The rearrangement joins TRBV9 to TRBJ2-2; unclear D gene. Germline V CDR1 and CDR2: SGDLS, YYNGEE. V was clipped by 6 bases and J by 3 bases, with 9 bases between them. CDR3 length equals 13 residues. CDR3 sequence (DNA): TGTGCCAGCACCAAAACGGACACCGGGGAGCTGTTTTTT. Its translation is CASTKTDTGELFF.

The rearrangement links TRBV5-1 to TRBJ2-3; 9 positions match TRBD2. The germline V gene encodes CDR1 SGHRS and CDR2 YFSETQ. V shed 3 bases and J 0 bases; nucleotides not matched to a gene: 8. There are 17 residues in the CDR3. The CDR3 DNA is TGCGCCAGCAGCTGGCCCACTGCGGGAGGGAGCACAGATACGCAGTATTTT. This translates into CASSWPTAGGSTDTQYF.

This rearrangement joins TRBV6-5 to TRBJ1-1; D gene ambiguous. The CDR3 consists of 13 residues. V dropped 4 bases and J dropped 3 bases, with 9 bases sitting between them. Germline lookup yields CDR1 MNHEY and CDR2 SVGAGI. CDR3 in amino acids: CASSSPGYTEAFF. CDR3 DNA sequence: TGTGCCAGCAGTTCCCCGGGGTACACTGAAGCTTTCTTT.

This clone was seen only once. The chain carries TRBV29-1 and TRBJ2-1; possible D gene TRBD2, 6 bases. V gave up 3 bases and J gave up 7 bases, with 7 bases separating them. This CDR3 is built from 11 residues. Germline V gene sequence: CDR1 SQVTM, CDR2 ANQGSEA. The CDR3 DNA is TGCAGCGTTGAGGGGGGAAATGAGCAGTTCTTC. It yields the protein CSVEGGNEQFF.

The chain employs TRBV7-8 and TRBJ2-7, with D uncertain. V lost 1 base and J 0 bases, leaving 25 bases between the germline ends. CDR3 length: 20 amino acids. Germline CDR1 is SGHVS and CDR2 is FQNEAQ. The CDR3 DNA is TGTGCCAGCAGCTTAGTCATTCGTTCTGAGCGCAATTATCCCTCCTACGAGCAGTACTTC. This translates into CASSLVIRSERNYPSYEQYF.

CDR3 in amino acids: CAIGGGGSGNLLGQYF. The CDR3 DNA is TGTGCCATCGGCGGGGGGGGTAGCGGGAACCTCCTTGGGCAGTACTTC. J is TRBJ2-7 and V is TRBV10-3, with 9 bases fitting TRBD2. Germline V gene data show CDR1 as ENHRY and CDR2 as SYGVKD. V lost 8 bases to trimming and J lost 9 bases; unmatched junction nucleotides: 20. The CDR3 runs to 16 residues.

The chain joins TRBV6-5 to TRBJ2-7; weak D call: TRBD1 (5 bases). The germline gives CDR1 MNHEY, CDR2 SVGAGI. The CDR3 length is 14 residues. V dropped 5 bases and J dropped 2 bases, with 13 bases sitting between them. CDR3 DNA sequence: TGTGCCAGCAGTAAGACAGTAGTCCCCTACGAGCAGTACTTC. Its protein is CASSKTVVPYEQYF.

In DNA form, the CDR3 reads TGTGCCAGCAGCTACCCCCGGGGGCTGGGAGGGAACGAGCAGTACTTC. Its translation is CASSYPRGLGGNEQYF. V usage is TRBV7-8 and J usage is TRBJ2-7; D may be TRBD2 (7 bases). V lost 4 bases, J lost 5 bases, and 21 bases lay in between. This CDR3 comprises 16 residues. CDR1 and CDR2 (germline): SGHVS, FQNEAQ.

The CDR3 sequence is CASSPLQNQYEQYF. In DNA form, the CDR3 reads TGTGCCAGCTCACCACTTCAGAATCAGTACGAGCAGTACTTC. The chain uses TRBV18 and TRBJ2-7; D remains ambiguous. Trimming cost V 1 base and J 4 bases, with 11 bases left between them. The germline V gene has CDR1 KGHSH and CDR2 LQKENI. The CDR3 is made up of 14 amino acids. The entire variable domain, with the rest obtained from reference TRBV18 and TRBJ2-7, is as follows: NAGVMQNPRHLVRRRGQEARLRCSPMKGHSHVYWYRQLPEEGLKFMVYLQKENIIDESGMPKERFSAEFPKEGPSILRIQQVVRGDSAAYFCASSPLQNQYEQYFGPGTRLTVT.

The gene calls are TRBV11-3 and TRBJ2-7; 9 nucleotides agree with TRBD2. CDR3 length: 18 amino acids. V gave up 7 bases and J gave up 1 base; unmatched junction bases: 17. In germline, CDR1 is SGHNT, CDR2 YENEEA. The CDR3 DNA reads as TGTGCCAGCAACCCTGGCGGGGGCCGGCTAGCGGGATCCTACGAGCAGTACTTC. This translates into CASNPGGGRLAGSYEQYF.

This rearrangement joins TRBV7-2 to TRBJ2-1; perhaps TRBD2 as D (6 bases). In germline, CDR1 is SGHTA, CDR2 FQGNSA. CDR3 length: 16 amino acids. Trimming took 5 bases from V and 9 from J, leaving 23 bases between them. The CDR3 is CASSVLAHSARSEQFF. CDR3 sequence (DNA): TGTGCCAGCAGCGTACTAGCCCACTCCGCTAGAAGTGAGCAGTTCTTC.